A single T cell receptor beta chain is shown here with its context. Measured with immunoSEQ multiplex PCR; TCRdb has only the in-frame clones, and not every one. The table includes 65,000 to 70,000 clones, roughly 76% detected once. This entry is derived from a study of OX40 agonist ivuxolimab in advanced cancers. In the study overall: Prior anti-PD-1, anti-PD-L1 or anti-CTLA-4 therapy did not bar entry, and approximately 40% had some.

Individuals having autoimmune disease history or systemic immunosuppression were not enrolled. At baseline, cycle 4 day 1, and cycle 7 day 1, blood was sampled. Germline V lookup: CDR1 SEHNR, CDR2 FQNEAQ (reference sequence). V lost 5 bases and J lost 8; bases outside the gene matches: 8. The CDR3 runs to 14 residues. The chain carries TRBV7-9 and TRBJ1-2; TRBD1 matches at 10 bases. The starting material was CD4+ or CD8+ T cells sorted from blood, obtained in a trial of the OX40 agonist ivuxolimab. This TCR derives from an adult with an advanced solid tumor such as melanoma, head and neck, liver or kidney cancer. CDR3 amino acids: CASSKQTGGWGYTF. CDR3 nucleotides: TGTGCCAGCAGCAAACAGACAGGGGGCTGGGGCTACACCTTC. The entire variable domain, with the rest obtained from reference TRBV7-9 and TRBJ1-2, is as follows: DTGVSQNPRHKITKRGQNVTFRCDPISEHNRLYWYRQTLGQGPEFLTYFQNEAQLEKSRLLSDRFSAERPKGSFSTLEIQRTEQGDSAMYLCASSKQTGGWGYTFGSGTRLTVV.